This T cell receptor (beta chain) was identified during a study of OX40 agonist ivuxolimab in advanced cancers. For the study at large: Ivuxolimab, an agonist antibody against OX40 (CD134), was given to patients. Subjects had a mean age of about 57 years, with a range of about 23 to 85; just over 80% were male. Study findings and constraints: Expanded clones were, on average, more numerous in CD8+ T cells than in CD4+.

V was clipped by 1 base and J by 0 bases, with 2 bases between them. From germline, CDR1 is GTSNPN and CDR2 SVGIG (reference sequence). CDR3 size: 12 residues. In the case of this clone: What it recognizes is unknown.

Measured with immunoSEQ multiplex PCR; TCRdb has only the in-frame clones, and not every one. The sample shows about 48,000 clones, around 79% of them seen only once. Exclusion of a patient followed from autoimmune disease history or systemic immunosuppression. V usage is TRBV30 and J usage is TRBJ2-3; D not certain. Sequenced here: CD4+ or CD8+ T cells sorted from blood, sampled in a trial of the OX40 agonist ivuxolimab. This sequence originates from an adult with an advanced solid tumor such as melanoma, head and neck, liver or kidney cancer. The CDR3 sequence is CAWSESTDTQYF. The CDR3 DNA is TGTGCCTGGAGTGAGAGCACAGATACGCAGTATTTT.